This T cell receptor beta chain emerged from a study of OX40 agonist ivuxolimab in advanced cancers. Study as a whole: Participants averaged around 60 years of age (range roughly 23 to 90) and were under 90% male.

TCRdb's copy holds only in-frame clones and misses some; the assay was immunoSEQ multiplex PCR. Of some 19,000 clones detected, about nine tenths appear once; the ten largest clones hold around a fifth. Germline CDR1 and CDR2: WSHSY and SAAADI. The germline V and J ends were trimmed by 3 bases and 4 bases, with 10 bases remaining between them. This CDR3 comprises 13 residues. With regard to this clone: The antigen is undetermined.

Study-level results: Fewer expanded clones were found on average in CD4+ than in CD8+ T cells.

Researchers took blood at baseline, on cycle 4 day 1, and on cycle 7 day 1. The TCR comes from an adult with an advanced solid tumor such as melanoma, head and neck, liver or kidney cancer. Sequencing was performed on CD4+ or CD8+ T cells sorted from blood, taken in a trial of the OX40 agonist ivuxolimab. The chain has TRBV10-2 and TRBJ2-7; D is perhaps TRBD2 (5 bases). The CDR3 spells CASSDGDWYEQYF. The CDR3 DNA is TGCGCCAGCAGTGACGGGGATTGGTACGAGCAGTACTTC.